One sample yielded the 22 T cell receptor beta chains listed below, sequenced in a study of early T cells in non-severe SARS-CoV-2 infection. TCRdb used MiXCR to reprocess the 5' RACE reads, holding one entry per CDR3 protein. The sample has over 60,000 distinct CDR3 sequences, 10% to 15% seen once. The specimen sequenced was whole blood. The receptors were sampled from an adult who was a healthcare worker with PCR-confirmed SARS-CoV-2 infection or an uninfected control (not recorded which).

This clonotype was seen only a few times. The chain couples TRBV10-3 to TRBJ1-1, with D tentatively TRBD1 (6 bases). Germline CDR1 reads ENHRY; CDR2 reads SYGVKD. This CDR3 is 13 amino acids long. Trimming removed 6 bases at V and 1 base at J, with 9 bases between. The DNA for the CDR3 is TGTGCCATCAGGGCCAGGGGGAACACTGAAGCTTTCTTT. It codes for CAIRARGNTEAFF.

V usage is TRBV19 and J usage is TRBJ1-5; D remains ambiguous. Germline loops: CDR1 LNHDA, CDR2 SQIVND (reference sequence). V was clipped by 5 bases and J by 0 bases, with 11 bases between them. The CDR3 is 15 residues long. The CDR3 DNA reads TGTGCCAGTAGTTTAACATCAAATAGCAATCAGCCCCAGCATTTT. Translation: CASSLTSNSNQPQHF.

In this sample, this clonotype turned up many times. V and J are TRBV12-3 or TRBV12-4 and TRBJ2-3; D not resolved. The V end lost 2 bases, the J end lost 5 bases, and 8 bases lay between the germline ends. The CDR3 is made up of 13 amino acids. The CDR3 region is CASSLQEIDTQYF. The CDR3 DNA reads TGTGCCAGCAGTTTACAGGAAATAGATACGCAGTATTTT.

This clonotype was found a few times. V is TRBV5-5 and J is TRBJ1-4; a possible D gene is TRBD1 (6 bases). Trimming removed 3 bases from V and 6 bases from J, with 15 bases in between. Germline CDR1 SGHKS, CDR2 YYEKEE (reference sequence). The CDR3 is 15 residues long. The CDR3: CASSYLQGLDEKLFF. The CDR3 DNA is TGTGCCAGCAGCTACCTACAGGGCCTCGATGAAAAACTGTTTTTT. The whole variable domain, filled in from reference TRBV5-5 and TRBJ1-4, reads DAGVTQSPTHLIKTRGQQVTLRCSPISGHKSVSWYQQVLGQGPQFIFQYYEKEERGRGNFPDRFSARQFPNYSSELNVNALLLGDSALYLCASSYLQGLDEKLFFGSGTQLSVL.

CDR3 nucleotide sequence: TGTGCCAGCAGTCCCCCGGGGTGGGCCTACGAGCAGTACTTC. It encodes CASSPPGWAYEQYF. The chain couples TRBV6-5 to TRBJ2-7; perhaps TRBD2 as D (5 bases). The V and J ends lost 5 bases and 2 bases respectively, with 13 bases between them. CDR1 and CDR2 from the germline V gene are MNHEY and SVGAGI. This CDR3 has 14 amino acids.

This clonotype has a handful of counts. V is TRBV7-2 and J is TRBJ2-3; maybe TRBD2 (6 bases). This CDR3 spans 12 amino acids. Germline lookup yields CDR1 SGHTA and CDR2 FQGNSA. V shed 5 bases and J shed 8 bases, with 11 bases lying between them. The CDR3 nucleotides read TGTGCCAGCAGCGGGGACGGGGGTACGCAGTATTTT. It codes for CASSGDGGTQYF. The full variable domain, with the rest looked up from reference TRBV7-2 and TRBJ2-3, is GAGVSQSPSNKVTEKGKDVELRCDPISGHTALYWYRQSLGQGLEFLIYFQGNSAPDKSGLPSDRFSAERTGGSVSTLTIQRTQQEDSAVYLCASSGDGGTQYFGPGTRLTVL.

This clonotype was counted many times. The chain couples TRBV2 to TRBJ1-3; no definite D call. CDR1 and CDR2 (germline): SNHLY, FYNNEI. Trimming took off 0 bases at V and 6 bases at J, with 15 bases between the two ends. This CDR3 is 16 amino acids long. Here the CDR3 reads CASSEATKGTENTIYF. Written as DNA, the CDR3 is TGTGCCAGCAGTGAAGCTACAAAGGGAACTGAAAACACCATATATTTT.

The chain combines TRBV30 with TRBJ1-2; no reliable D call. The CDR3 totals 12 residues. Trimming pared 0 bases from V and 7 bases from J, leaving 9 bases between. Germline assignment: CDR1 GTSNPN and CDR2 SVGIG (reference sequence). The CDR3 here is CAWSVIRSGYTF. The CDR3, as DNA: TGTGCCTGGAGTGTGATCCGCAGTGGCTACACCTTC.

This clonotype appeared a few times. Here the CDR3 DNA reads TGCGCCAGCAGCCCCGGAGTAGAGGCGGGGGAGCAGTACTTC. This translates into CASSPGVEAGEQYF. The V gene is TRBV5-1, the J gene TRBJ2-7; the D gene is possibly TRBD2 (6 bases). The CDR3 totals 14 residues. Germline assignment: CDR1 SGHRS and CDR2 YFSETQ. V was clipped by 4 bases and J by 7 bases, with 18 bases between them.

This chain links TRBV12-3 or TRBV12-4 with TRBJ1-2; D remains ambiguous. V was clipped by 3 bases and J by 2 bases, with 16 bases between them. The CDR3 has 16 amino acids. The CDR3 nucleotides are TGTGCCAGCAGTTTGGGAACCTTTTCAGGAAACTATGGCTACACCTTC. Amino acids: CASSLGTFSGNYGYTF.

The chain couples TRBV7-9 to TRBJ2-2; D gene uncertain. V gave up 5 bases and J gave up 4 bases, with 11 bases separating them. The CDR3 runs 14 residues. Germline V lookup: CDR1 SEHNR, CDR2 FQNEAQ (reference sequence). CDR3 DNA: TGTGCCAGCAGCGCGATGAGGTTCACCGGGGAGCTGTTTTTT. It codes for CASSAMRFTGELFF.

This clonotype was seen ten or more times. This chain connects TRBV11-2 to TRBJ2-5; TRBD1 matches 8 bases. The germline gives CDR1 SGHAT, CDR2 FQNNGV. V lost 3 bases and J lost 2; bases outside the gene matches: 11. CDR3 length: 17 residues. DNA of the CDR3: TGTGCCAGCAGCTTCCGTTATTCCGGGACAGGACAAGAGACCCAGTACTTC. Translation gives CASSFRYSGTGQETQYF.

The chain is built from TRBV6-6 and TRBJ1-1; 10 bases match TRBD1. The J segment lost 5 bases and the V segment lost 2 bases, leaving 5 bases of the junction unmatched. This CDR3 contains 15 residues. In germline, CDR1 is MNHNY, CDR2 SVGAGI (reference sequence). The CDR3 sequence: CASSYPGQGRTEAFF. CDR3 nucleotide sequence: TGTGCCAGCAGTTACCCGGGACAGGGGAGGACTGAAGCTTTCTTT.

The chain is built from TRBV12-2 and TRBJ2-7. TRBV12-2 is shown as a pseudogene. The CDR3 is 13 amino acids. The CDR3 DNA follows: TGTGCAAGTCGCTTAGCGCTTGGGAACGAGCAGTACTTC. Amino acids: CASRLALGNEQYF.

V and J are TRBV11-2 and TRBJ1-4; a possible D gene is TRBD1 (6 bases). Looked up from germline, CDR1 is SGHAT and CDR2 is FQNNGV. CDR3 length equals 18 residues. The V and J ends lost 0 bases and 0 bases respectively, with 14 bases between them. The CDR3 sequence is CASSLDPGASTTNEKLFF. The DNA for the CDR3 is TGTGCCAGCAGCTTAGATCCGGGGGCATCGACAACTAATGAAAAACTGTTTTTT.

This clonotype was seen a few times. The chain has TRBV9 and TRBJ2-3; no clear D gene. Germline V gives CDR1 SGDLS, CDR2 YYNGEE. This CDR3 has 17 amino acids. V was clipped by 0 bases and J by 1 base, with 15 bases between them. This chain's CDR3 is CASSVAGPPRGTDTQYF. CDR3 DNA: TGTGCCAGCAGCGTAGCCGGACCACCCCGCGGCACAGATACGCAGTATTTT.

This chain joins TRBV7-2 and TRBJ2-6; D is unclear. V lost 7 bases and J 0 bases, leaving 4 bases between the germline ends. Looked up from germline, CDR1 is SGHTA and CDR2 is FQGNSA. The CDR3 loop spans 13 amino acids. CDR3 coding DNA: TGTGCCAGCACCGGCTCTGGGGCCAACGTCCTGACTTTC. Translation: CASTGSGANVLTF. The variable domain in full, completed from reference TRBV7-2 and TRBJ2-6, reads GAGVSQSPSNKVTEKGKDVELRCDPISGHTALYWYRQSLGQGLEFLIYFQGNSAPDKSGLPSDRFSAERTGGSVSTLTIQRTQQEDSAVYLCASTGSGANVLTFGAGSRLTVL.

The rearrangement links TRBV20-1 to TRBJ2-3, with D perhaps matching TRBD2 (6 bases). V was pared by 4 bases and J by 0 bases, with 14 bases between. The CDR3 length is 15 residues. Germline V gene data show CDR1 as DFQATT and CDR2 as SNEGSKA (reference sequence). The CDR3 DNA follows: TGCAGTGCTAACTCCCTGCGGGGAAGCACAGATACGCAGTATTTT. Amino acids: CSANSLRGSTDTQYF.

This chain links TRBV7-2 with TRBJ2-1; 9 bases agree with TRBD2. Unmatched junction bases numbered 1, after V lost 1 base and J lost 6 bases. This CDR3 is built from 14 residues. CDR1 and CDR2 (germline): SGHTA, FQGNSA. The CDR3 sequence: CASSLGTSANEQFF. CDR3 nucleotides: TGTGCCAGCAGCTTAGGGACTAGCGCCAATGAGCAGTTCTTC.

The J gene is TRBJ1-5, the V gene TRBV7-2; TRBD1 agrees at 7 bases. Germline CDR1 and CDR2: SGHTA and FQGNSA. The CDR3 sequence is 14 residues long. With V trimmed by 1 base and J by 6 bases, 3 bases remained unmatched. The DNA of the CDR3 is TGTGCCAGCAGCTTAGACAGGGGAGCTCAGCCCCAGCATTTT. As protein: CASSLDRGAQPQHF.

V is TRBV10-3 and J is TRBJ1-2; 7 bases agree with TRBD1. The CDR3 covers 14 residues. Losses at the gene ends were 5 bases for V and 8 bases for J; bases not matched to a gene: 11. CDR1 ENHRY and CDR2 SYGVKD come from the germline V gene. The CDR3 coding sequence is TGTGCCATCAGTCCCGCAACCGACAGGGAAGGCTACACCTTC. Translated, it gives CAISPATDREGYTF.

This clonotype was detected many times. V usage is TRBV6-5 and J usage is TRBJ1-2; unclear D gene. This CDR3 region has 19 residues. V lost 5 bases and J 1 base, leaving 26 bases between the germline ends. Germline CDR1 reads MNHEY; CDR2 reads SVGAGI. In DNA, the CDR3 is TGTGCCAGCAGTCCCTCTTGGGGTAGAGTCGGGTTGAGTAACTATGGCTACACCTTC. The encoded protein is CASSPSWGRVGLSNYGYTF.